This section outlines one T cell receptor beta chain sequence together with its context. The antigen remains undetermined. TCRdb keeps only in-frame clones here, not all; method: immunoSEQ multiplex PCR. The data hold some 150,000 clones, with roughly 83% observed a single time. This record comes from a study of radiation and T cells in renal cell carcinoma. Study conclusions and caveats: Top tumor clonotypes rose in blood 2 weeks post-radiation, then contracted.

V lost 6 bases, J lost 7 bases, and 17 bases stayed unmatched. CDR1 LNHDA and CDR2 SQIVND come from the germline V gene (reference sequence). The CDR3 has 16 residues. As to time point: baseline pretreatment blood. Stated treatment: 15 Gy SBRT to primary tumor, nephrectomy 4 weeks later. The source is a woman in her forties or fifties with renal cell carcinoma. V usage is TRBV19 and J usage is TRBJ2-5; 7 bases are shared with TRBD1. Specimen: blood, collected from a patient whose treatment included radiotherapy and nephrectomy. The CDR3 sequence is CASRSHGEEQGLTQYF. For the CDR3, the DNA is TGTGCCAGTAGGTCCCACGGGGAAGAACAGGGGCTGACCCAGTACTTC.